This passage covers 19 T cell receptor beta chains from one sample sequenced in a study of OX40 agonist ivuxolimab in advanced cancers. Some clones are missing from TCRdb's copy, which holds only in-frame ones; the method was immunoSEQ multiplex PCR. The data show tens of thousands of clones, with approximately 91% seen just once and about 0.71% held by the top ten. The starting material was CD4+ or CD8+ T cells sorted from blood, obtained in a trial of the OX40 agonist ivuxolimab. The receptors originated from an adult with an advanced solid tumor such as melanoma, head and neck, liver or kidney cancer.

This rearrangement joins TRBV7-6 to TRBJ2-3; no firm D call. This CDR3 has 14 amino acids. Germline V gene lookup returns CDR1 SGHVS and CDR2 FNYEAQ. The ends were cut back, 1 base at V and 0 bases at J, with 5 bases in the middle. CDR3 nucleotides: TGTGCCAGCAGCTTAGTCACTAGCACAGATACGCAGTATTTT. It encodes CASSLVTSTDTQYF.

In this sample, this clone turned up a few times. J is TRBJ2-3 and V is TRBV5-4, with D perhaps TRBD2 (6 bases). CDR3 size: 12 residues. Germline CDR1 reads SGHNT; CDR2 reads YYREEE (reference sequence). V shed 3 bases and J shed 9 bases, with 11 bases lying between them. The CDR3 is CASSWTMSTQYF. As DNA, the CDR3 is TGTGCCAGCAGCTGGACTATGAGCACGCAGTATTTT.

The chain is built from TRBV4-3 and TRBJ2-1; 14 nucleotides line up with TRBD2. Germline trimming cut 0 bases from V and 6 bases from J; bases unmatched to any gene: 4. CDR3 size: 17 residues. The germline CDR1 and CDR2 sequences are LGHNA and YSLEER. CDR3 nucleotide sequence: TGCGCCAGCAGCCAAGATCCGGGGACTAGCGGGAGCAATGAGCAGTTCTTC. Translation: CASSQDPGTSGSNEQFF.

The CDR3 bases are TGTGCCAGCAGCGCCACGGGGAGGGCCACAGATACGCAGTATTTT. This gives the protein CASSATGRATDTQYF. The J gene is TRBJ2-3, the V gene TRBV5-4; 7 nucleotides align to TRBD2. In germline, CDR1 is SGHNT, CDR2 YYREEE (reference sequence). With V trimmed by 4 bases and J by 2 bases, 7 bases remained unmatched. The CDR3 sequence is 15 residues long.

The chain is built from TRBV14 and TRBJ2-7, with TRBD2 matching 8 bases. CDR3 size: 14 residues. The germline V gene has CDR1 SGHDN and CDR2 FVKESK. With V trimmed by 4 bases and J by 2 bases, 4 bases remained unmatched. The DNA for the CDR3 is TGTGCCAGCAGCCCCCTCGGGAGGGCCTACGAGCAGTACTTC. Translating it yields CASSPLGRAYEQYF.

This sequence joins TRBV5-1 and TRBJ2-2; D is unresolved. The CDR3 loop spans 12 amino acids. Germline lookup yields CDR1 SGHRS and CDR2 YFSETQ. Trimming took off 1 base at V and 2 bases at J, with 0 bases between the two ends. CDR3 nucleotides: TGCGCCAGCAGCTTGAACACCGGGGAGCTGTTTTTT. Protein sequence: CASSLNTGELFF.

The chain recombines TRBV19 with TRBJ1-4; D is unclear. V shed 6 bases and J shed 8 bases, with 16 bases lying between them. This CDR3 has 14 amino acids. The germline V gene encodes CDR1 LNHDA and CDR2 SQIVND (reference sequence). The CDR3 coding sequence is TGTGCCAGTAGCACCGACGGCCTAATAGAAAAACTGTTTTTT. It encodes CASSTDGLIEKLFF.

This clone was picked up one time. V gene TRBV4-1 combines with J gene TRBJ2-1; 15 bases agree with TRBD2. Trimming cost V 0 bases and J 6 bases; bases outside gene matches: 12. The CDR3 spans 20 residues. Per the germline V gene, CDR1 is MGHRA and CDR2 is YSYEKL. The CDR3 region is CASSQEGLAGGPPPSNEQFF. CDR3 DNA sequence: TGCGCCAGCAGCCAAGAAGGACTAGCGGGAGGGCCCCCACCATCCAATGAGCAGTTCTTC.

This chain links TRBV10-3 with TRBJ2-7; D possibly uses TRBD1 or TRBD2 (5 bases each). The CDR3 length is 13 residues. CDR1 and CDR2 from the germline V gene are ENHRY and SYGVKD. The CDR3 coding sequence is TGTGCTTCGCGACGGGACGGGGCCTACGAGCAGTACTTC. Amino acids: CASRRDGAYEQYF.

The gene calls are TRBV28 and TRBJ2-6, with a possible D match to TRBD1 (6 bases). The CDR3 has 19 amino acids. Between the trimmed V and J ends, which lost 4 bases and 0 bases, there was a span of 19 bases. Germline lookup yields CDR1 MDHEN and CDR2 SYDVKM. CDR3 sequence (DNA): TGTGCCAGCAGTTCCCCCCGGACAGTGGGCCTCTCTGGGGCCAACGTCCTGACTTTC. This gives the protein CASSSPRTVGLSGANVLTF. The whole variable domain, filled in from reference TRBV28 and TRBJ2-6, reads DVKVTQSSRYLVKRTGEKVFLECVQDMDHENMFWYRQDPGLGLRLIYFSYDVKMKEKGDIPEGYSVSREKKERFSLILESASTNQTSMYLCASSSPRTVGLSGANVLTFGAGSRLTVL.

The rearrangement links TRBV6-1 to TRBJ2-7; either TRBD1 or TRBD2 may fit D (5 bases each). Trimming cost V 6 bases and J 2 bases, with 14 bases left between them. The CDR3 has 14 amino acids. Germline CDR1 is MNHNS and CDR2 is SASEGT. For the CDR3, the DNA is TGTGCCAGCAGCTTTGGGCAGGGACCCTACGAGCAGTACTTC. Protein sequence: CASSFGQGPYEQYF.

J is TRBJ2-7 and V is TRBV6-1, with 10 bases matching TRBD1. The CDR3 covers 16 residues. Germline V CDR1 and CDR2: MNHNS, SASEGT. V trimming: 4 bases; J trimming: 7 bases; junction bases outside the gene matches: 13. The CDR3: CASSGASPGQGNEQYF. The CDR3 DNA sequence: TGTGCCAGCAGTGGGGCCTCTCCGGGACAGGGGAATGAGCAGTACTTC.

V gene TRBV4-3 combines with J gene TRBJ2-2; 8 positions agree with TRBD2. After removal of 0 bases from V and 5 bases from J, the junction contained 5 bases not matched to a gene. Germline values: CDR1 LGHNA, CDR2 YSLEER. This CDR3 spans 16 amino acids. The CDR3 reads CASSQDGTRRTGELFF. The CDR3 bases are TGCGCCAGCAGCCAAGACGGGACTAGGAGGACCGGGGAGCTGTTTTTT.

V usage is TRBV7-2 and J usage is TRBJ2-5; D might be TRBD2 (6 bases). Trimming pared 0 bases from V and 6 bases from J, leaving 14 bases between. Germline V gene sequence: CDR1 SGHTA, CDR2 FQGNSA. This CDR3 region has 15 residues. The CDR3 region is CASSLAPTSGQTQYF. The CDR3 coding sequence is TGTGCCAGCAGCTTAGCCCCGACTAGTGGGCAGACCCAGTACTTC.

The chain couples TRBV5-1 to TRBJ2-7; D may match TRBD1 or TRBD2 (5 bases each). Trimming shortened V by 7 bases and J by 1 base, and 15 bases separated the two germline ends. Per the germline V gene, CDR1 is SGHRS and CDR2 is YFSETQ. This CDR3 comprises 14 residues. The CDR3 region has the DNA TGCGCCAGCCATAGAGGGGTCGGATCCTACGAGCAGTACTTC. Translated, it gives CASHRGVGSYEQYF.

This clone was recorded only once. The chain has TRBV6-5 and TRBJ2-4; 8 bases are a match to TRBD1. The CDR3 totals 14 residues. From germline, CDR1 is MNHEY and CDR2 SVGAGI. Trimming took 1 base from V and 9 from J; bases not matched to a gene: 5. In nucleotides, the CDR3 is TGTGCCAGCAGTTACTTGCAGGGGGCGGGCATTCAGTACTTC. It translates to CASSYLQGAGIQYF.

This clone was counted a few times. This chain links TRBV18 with TRBJ1-1, with D hard to call. V lost 0 bases and J lost 8, with 13 bases in between. This CDR3 is built from 14 residues. Germline-derived CDR1 and CDR2 are KGHSH and LQKENI. CDR3 sequence: CASSPPYRGGEAFF. CDR3 DNA sequence: TGTGCCAGCTCACCACCATATCGGGGAGGGGAAGCTTTCTTT.

The chain links TRBV10-3 to TRBJ2-3; D is undetermined. This CDR3 spans 14 amino acids. The germline V and J ends were trimmed by 3 bases and 6 bases, with 13 bases remaining between them. The germline V gene encodes CDR1 ENHRY and CDR2 SYGVKD. The CDR3 nucleotides are TGTGCCATCAGTGATGCTTTGAACACGGATACGCAGTATTTT. Its protein product is CAISDALNTDTQYF.

The V and J genes are TRBV6-1 and TRBJ1-2, with D perhaps TRBD1 (5 bases). V was cut by 2 bases and J by 14 bases, with 18 bases left in between. This CDR3 spans 13 amino acids. Looked up from germline, CDR1 is MNHNS and CDR2 is SASEGT. The CDR3, as DNA: TGTGCCAGCAGTGAATATGGGAGCGGGGCGACTACCTTC. Translating gives CASSEYGSGATTF.